This T cell receptor beta chain is from a study of T cell repertoires in cytomegalovirus infection. Overall study context: It can be stated that public TCR beta signatures indicated CMV infection as well as a matching HLA type.

Germline loops: CDR1 MGHRA, CDR2 YSYEKL. Trimming at V came to 2 bases and at J to 7 bases, leaving 7 bases not matched to a gene. The CDR3 sequence is 15 residues long. Findings of the study overall: HLA-C-restricted CMV-specific TCR beta clonotypes were dominant in the ex vivo response.

About this clonotype itself: The antigen remains unidentified.

One entry per CDR3 protein results from TCRdb running MiXCR on the reads. The table has hundreds of thousands of distinct CDR3 sequences, 35% seen once. What was sequenced was PBMCs. This receptor was obtained from a human donor in good health (CMV status not recorded). Some clones in this sample may be carry-over from other donors' samples. V is TRBV4-1 and J is TRBJ2-2; TRBD1 agrees at 7 bases. The chain's CDR3 is CASSQYQTGIGELFF. CDR3 bases: TGCGCCAGCAGCCAATACCAGACAGGGATCGGGGAGCTGTTTTTT.